What follows is one TCR beta chain and its context. Study processing details: The assay estimated nucleated cells by amplifying reference gene primers. The protocol was immunoSEQ multiplex PCR, while the TCRdb copy is restricted to in-frame clones and leaves out a portion. The DNA was the basis for D and trimming; V, J and clone size are from that table. The data contain around 100,000 clones, around two thirds of them seen just once; the ten biggest clones take up over 3.5%. This entry is derived from a study of blood T cell repertoires in COVID-19. Study-wide context: Samples of COVID-19 (acute and convalescent) were obtained from the United States, Italy and Spain. The analysed material was cDNA or gDNA that came from T cells, B-cell-depleted T cells, or PBMCs.

Recruited during active infection, patients (from Seattle) were subsequently followed longitudinally. The ends lost 4 bases at V and 4 bases at J; junction bases unmatched: 1. The germline CDR1 and CDR2 sequences are MNHEY and SMNVEV (reference sequence). The CDR3 consists of 13 residues. The TCR originated in a man in his sixties or seventies with COVID-19, enrolled during active disease. V gene TRBV27 combines with J gene TRBJ2-1, with 7 bases that match TRBD1. Sequencing input: peripheral blood. The CDR3 region is CASSSQGYNEQFF. CDR3 nucleotide sequence: TGTGCCAGCAGTTCACAGGGGTACAATGAGCAGTTCTTC.